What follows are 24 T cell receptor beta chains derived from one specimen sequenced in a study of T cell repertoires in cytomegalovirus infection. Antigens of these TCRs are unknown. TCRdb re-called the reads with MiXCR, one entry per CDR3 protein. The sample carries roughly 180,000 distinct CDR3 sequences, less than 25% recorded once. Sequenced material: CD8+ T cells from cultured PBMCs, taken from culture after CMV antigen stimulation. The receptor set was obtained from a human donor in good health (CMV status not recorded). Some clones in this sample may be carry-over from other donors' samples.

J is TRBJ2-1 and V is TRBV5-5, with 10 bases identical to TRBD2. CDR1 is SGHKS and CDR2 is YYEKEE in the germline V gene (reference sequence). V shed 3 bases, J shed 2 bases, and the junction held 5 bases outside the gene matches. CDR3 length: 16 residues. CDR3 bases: TGTGCCAGCAGCTCTCTAGCGGGAGCCCCCTACAATGAGCAGTTCTTC. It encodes CASSSLAGAPYNEQFF. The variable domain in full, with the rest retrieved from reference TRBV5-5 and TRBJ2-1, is DAGVTQSPTHLIKTRGQQVTLRCSPISGHKSVSWYQQVLGQGPQFIFQYYEKEERGRGNFPDRFSARQFPNYSSELNVNALLLGDSALYLCASSSLAGAPYNEQFFGPGTRLTVL.

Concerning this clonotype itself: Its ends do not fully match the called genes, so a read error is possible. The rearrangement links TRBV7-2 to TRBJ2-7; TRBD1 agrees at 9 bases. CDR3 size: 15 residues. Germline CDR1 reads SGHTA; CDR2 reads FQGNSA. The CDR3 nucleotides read TGTGGCAGCAGCCTCTGGACAGGGGCCTCCTACGAGCAGTACTTC. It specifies CGSSLWTGASYEQYF.

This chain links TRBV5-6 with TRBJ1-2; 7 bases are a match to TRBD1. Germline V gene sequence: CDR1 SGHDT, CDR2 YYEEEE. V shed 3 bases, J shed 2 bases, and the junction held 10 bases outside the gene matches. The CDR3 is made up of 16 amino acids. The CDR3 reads CASSWGPQGTNYGYTF. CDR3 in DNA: TGTGCCAGCAGCTGGGGTCCACAGGGGACAAACTATGGCTACACCTTC.

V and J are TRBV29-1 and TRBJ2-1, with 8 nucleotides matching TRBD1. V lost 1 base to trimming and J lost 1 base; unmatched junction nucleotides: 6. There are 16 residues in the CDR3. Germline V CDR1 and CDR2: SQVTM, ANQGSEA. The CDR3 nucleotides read TGCAGCGTTGAAGGGCGACAGGGGAGTTCCTACAATGAGCAGTTCTTC. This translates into CSVEGRQGSSYNEQFF.

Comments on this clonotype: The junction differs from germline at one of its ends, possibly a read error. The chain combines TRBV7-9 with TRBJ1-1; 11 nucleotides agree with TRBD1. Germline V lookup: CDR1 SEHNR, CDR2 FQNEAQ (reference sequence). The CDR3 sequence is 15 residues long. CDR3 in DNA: TGTGCCAGCAGCTCTGGACAGGGGGCGCGGACTGAAGCTTACTTT. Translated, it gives CASSSGQGARTEAYF.

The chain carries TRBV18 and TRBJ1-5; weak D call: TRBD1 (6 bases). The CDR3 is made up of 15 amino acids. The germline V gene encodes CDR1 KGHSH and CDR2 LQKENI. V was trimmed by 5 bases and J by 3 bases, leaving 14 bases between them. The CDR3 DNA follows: TGTGCCAGCTCAGGGGGACAATCCTCCAATCAGCCCCAGCATTTT. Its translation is CASSGGQSSNQPQHF.

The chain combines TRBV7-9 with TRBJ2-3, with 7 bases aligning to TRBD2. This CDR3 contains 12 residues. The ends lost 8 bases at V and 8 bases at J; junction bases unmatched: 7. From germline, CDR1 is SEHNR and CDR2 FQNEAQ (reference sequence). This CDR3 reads CASHGGSGTQYF. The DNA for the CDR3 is TGTGCCAGCCACGGGGGGTCAGGTACGCAGTATTTT.

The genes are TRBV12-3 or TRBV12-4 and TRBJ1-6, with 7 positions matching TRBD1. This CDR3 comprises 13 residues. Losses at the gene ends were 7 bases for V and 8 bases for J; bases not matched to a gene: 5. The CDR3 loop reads CASTDRVDSPLHF. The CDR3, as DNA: TGTGCCAGCACCGACAGGGTTGATTCACCCCTCCACTTT.

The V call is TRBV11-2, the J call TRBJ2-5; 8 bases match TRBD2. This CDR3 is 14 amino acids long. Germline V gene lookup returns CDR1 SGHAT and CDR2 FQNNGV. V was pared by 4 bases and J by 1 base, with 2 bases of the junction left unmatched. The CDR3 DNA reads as TGTGCCAGCAGCTCCGGACTAGCCCAAGAGACCCAGTACTTC. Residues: CASSSGLAQETQYF.

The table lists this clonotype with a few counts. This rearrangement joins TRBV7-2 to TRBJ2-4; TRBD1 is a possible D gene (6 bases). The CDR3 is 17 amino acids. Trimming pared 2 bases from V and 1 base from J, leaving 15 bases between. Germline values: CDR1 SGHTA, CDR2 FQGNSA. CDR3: CASSLTPTGTAKNIQYF. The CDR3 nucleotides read TGTGCCAGCAGCTTAACCCCTACAGGGACGGCCAAAAACATTCAGTACTTC.

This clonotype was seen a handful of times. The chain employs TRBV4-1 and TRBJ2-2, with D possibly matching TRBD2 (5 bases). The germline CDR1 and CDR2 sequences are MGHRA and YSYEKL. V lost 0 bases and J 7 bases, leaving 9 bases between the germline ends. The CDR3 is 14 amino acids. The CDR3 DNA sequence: TGCGCCAGCAGCCAAGATACGGGGTTCGGGGAGCTGTTTTTT. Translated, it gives CASSQDTGFGELFF.

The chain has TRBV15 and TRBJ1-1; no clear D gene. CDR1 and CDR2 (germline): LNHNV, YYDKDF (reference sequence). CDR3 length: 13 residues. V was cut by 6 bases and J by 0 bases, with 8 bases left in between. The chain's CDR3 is CATSVGMNTEAFF. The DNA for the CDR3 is TGTGCCACCAGTGTGGGGATGAACACTGAAGCTTTCTTT.

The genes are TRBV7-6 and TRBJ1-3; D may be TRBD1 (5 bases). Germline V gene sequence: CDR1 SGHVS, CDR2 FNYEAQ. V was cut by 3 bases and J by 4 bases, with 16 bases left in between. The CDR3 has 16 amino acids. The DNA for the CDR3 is TGTGCCAGCAGCTTGGGGGAGGGTGTAATCGGAAACACCATATATTTT. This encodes CASSLGEGVIGNTIYF.

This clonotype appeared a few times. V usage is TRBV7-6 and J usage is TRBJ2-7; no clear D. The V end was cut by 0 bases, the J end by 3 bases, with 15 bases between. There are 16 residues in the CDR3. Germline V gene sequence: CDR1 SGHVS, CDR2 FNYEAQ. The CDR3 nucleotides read TGTGCCAGCAGCTTAGCCGGACCGAGTCTTATCTACGAGCAGTACTTC. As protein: CASSLAGPSLIYEQYF. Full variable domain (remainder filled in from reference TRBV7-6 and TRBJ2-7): GAGVSQSPRYKVTKRGQDVALRCDPISGHVSLYWYRQALGQGPEFLTYFNYEAQQDKSGLPNDRFSAERPEGSISTLTIQRTEQRDSAMYRCASSLAGPSLIYEQYFGPGTRLTVT.

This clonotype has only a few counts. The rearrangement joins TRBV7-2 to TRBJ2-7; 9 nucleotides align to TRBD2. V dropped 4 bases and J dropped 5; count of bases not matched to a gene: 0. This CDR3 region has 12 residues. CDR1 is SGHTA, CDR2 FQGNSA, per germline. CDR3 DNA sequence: TGTGCCAGCAGCTCTAGCGGGGACGAGCAGTACTTC. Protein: CASSSSGDEQYF.

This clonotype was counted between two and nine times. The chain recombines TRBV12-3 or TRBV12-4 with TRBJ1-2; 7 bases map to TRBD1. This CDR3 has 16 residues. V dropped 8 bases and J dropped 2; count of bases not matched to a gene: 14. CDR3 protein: CASQGRGRDWNYGYTF. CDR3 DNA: TGTGCCAGCCAGGGGAGGGGGCGAGATTGGAACTATGGCTACACCTTC.

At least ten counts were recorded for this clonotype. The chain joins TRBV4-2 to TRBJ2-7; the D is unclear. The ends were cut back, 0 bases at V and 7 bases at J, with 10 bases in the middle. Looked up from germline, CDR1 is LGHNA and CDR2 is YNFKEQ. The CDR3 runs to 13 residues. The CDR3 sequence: CASSQENTEEQYF. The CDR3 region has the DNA TGTGCCAGCAGCCAAGAAAATACGGAGGAGCAGTACTTC.

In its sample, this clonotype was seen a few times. CDR3 residues: CASSSPSGGTDTQYF. CDR3 sequence (DNA): TGTGCCAGCAGCTCCCCTAGCGGGGGTACAGATACGCAGTATTTT. This chain uses TRBV7-6 with TRBJ2-3; 10 positions agree with TRBD2. The CDR3 totals 15 residues. CDR1 and CDR2 from the germline V gene are SGHVS and FNYEAQ. Unmatched junction bases numbered 4, after V lost 4 bases and J lost 3 bases.

This chain's CDR3 is CASNPNGVSYEQYF. The CDR3 DNA is TGTGCCAGCAACCCGAACGGCGTCTCCTACGAGCAGTACTTC. V usage is TRBV28 and J usage is TRBJ2-7; the D is unclear. Germline CDR1 and CDR2: MDHEN and SYDVKM. This CDR3 is built from 14 residues. V was pared by 7 bases and J by 0 bases, with 13 bases between. The full variable domain, completed using reference TRBV28 and TRBJ2-7, is DVKVTQSSRYLVKRTGEKVFLECVQDMDHENMFWYRQDPGLGLRLIYFSYDVKMKEKGDIPEGYSVSREKKERFSLILESASTNQTSMYLCASNPNGVSYEQYFGPGTRLTVT.

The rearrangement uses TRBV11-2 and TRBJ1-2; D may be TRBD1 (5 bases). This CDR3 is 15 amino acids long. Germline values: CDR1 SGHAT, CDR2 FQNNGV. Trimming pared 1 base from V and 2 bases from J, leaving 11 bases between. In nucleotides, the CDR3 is TGTGCCAGCAGCTTAGGTGGGGACCCAAACTATGGCTACACCTTC. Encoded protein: CASSLGGDPNYGYTF. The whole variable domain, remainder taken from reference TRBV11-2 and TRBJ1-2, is EAGVAQSPRYKIIEKRQSVAFWCNPISGHATLYWYQQILGQGPKLLIQFQNNGVVDDSQLPKDRFSAERLKGVDSTLKIQPAKLEDSAVYLCASSLGGDPNYGYTFGSGTRLTVV.

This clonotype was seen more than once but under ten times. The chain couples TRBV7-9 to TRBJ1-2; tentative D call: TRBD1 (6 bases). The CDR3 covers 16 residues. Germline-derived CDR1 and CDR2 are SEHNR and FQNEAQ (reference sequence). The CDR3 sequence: CAASGSTGATHYGYTF. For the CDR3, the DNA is TGTGCTGCGTCGGGGAGCACGGGGGCCACACACTATGGCTACACCTTC.

The CDR3 region is CASGLAGHNTEAFF. The CDR3 DNA reads as TGTGCTAGTGGTTTGGCGGGACATAACACTGAAGCTTTCTTT. The chain recombines TRBV12-5 with TRBJ1-1, with D maybe TRBD1 (6 bases). The CDR3 has 14 amino acids. The V gene's germline CDR1 is LGHNT and CDR2 FRNRAP. Trimming removed 1 base at V and 2 bases at J, with 8 bases between.

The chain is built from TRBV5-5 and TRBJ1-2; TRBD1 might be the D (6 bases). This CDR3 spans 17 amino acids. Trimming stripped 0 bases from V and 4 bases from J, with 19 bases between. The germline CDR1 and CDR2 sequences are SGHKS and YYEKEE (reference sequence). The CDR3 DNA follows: TGTGCCAGCAGCTTGGGAACAGGGTGGAGAAGCGGCTATGGCTACACCTTC. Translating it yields CASSLGTGWRSGYGYTF. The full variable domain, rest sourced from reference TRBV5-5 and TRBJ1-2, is DAGVTQSPTHLIKTRGQQVTLRCSPISGHKSVSWYQQVLGQGPQFIFQYYEKEERGRGNFPDRFSARQFPNYSSELNVNALLLGDSALYLCASSLGTGWRSGYGYTFGSGTRLTVV.

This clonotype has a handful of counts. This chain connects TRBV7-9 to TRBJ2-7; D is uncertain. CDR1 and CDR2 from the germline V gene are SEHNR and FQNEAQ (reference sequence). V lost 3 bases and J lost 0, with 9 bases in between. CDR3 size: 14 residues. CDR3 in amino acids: CASSFLARSYEQYF. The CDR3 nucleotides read TGTGCCAGCAGCTTCCTCGCCCGCTCCTACGAGCAGTACTTC.